The 25 T cell receptor beta chains listed next were all sequenced from one sample in a study of blood T cells in healthy people across ages. A second PCR of about 6 to 12 cycles used a sample-barcoded 5' primer and a J-beta primer mix. Each CDR3 protein is one row after TCRdb ran MiXCR on the 5' RACE reads. The sample shows around 1,000,000 distinct CDR3 sequences, under 30% of them seen only once. This sample also appeared in a second study, on T cells of mothers and their children.

Specimen: blood. The receptors originated from a girl aged 2 to 10 in good health.

This clonotype has just a few counts. This chain links TRBV7-2 with TRBJ1-2; 7 bases are shared with TRBD1. In germline, CDR1 is SGHTA, CDR2 FQGNSA. The length of the CDR3 is 16 residues. V was clipped by 3 bases and J by 8 bases; unmatched bases: 15. The CDR3 region is CASSFRGFPTGRGYTF. The CDR3 coding sequence is TGTGCCAGCAGCTTTCGTGGGTTCCCGACAGGGCGAGGCTACACCTTC.

This chain uses TRBV2 with TRBJ1-2, with D possibly matching TRBD1 (6 bases). CDR1 is SNHLY, CDR2 FYNNEI, per germline. V lost 6 bases and J lost 0, with 20 bases in between. The CDR3 is made up of 17 amino acids. The CDR3 DNA is TGTGCCAGCAGCCGGGGGGCACAGGAGGCTCCTAACTATGGCTACACCTTC. It is translated as CASSRGAQEAPNYGYTF.

This clonotype was counted only a few times. The chain carries TRBV5-1 and TRBJ2-5; weak D call: TRBD1 (5 bases). The tail of the sequence fits TRBJ2-7 better, so the J call may be wrong. The CDR3 sequence is 13 residues long. The germline V gene has CDR1 SGHRS and CDR2 YFSETQ. The CDR3, as DNA: TGCGCCAGCAGCTTCAGGGTGGCCTACGAGCAGTACTTC. This translates into CASSFRVAYEQYF.

The chain joins TRBV4-2 to TRBJ1-1; TRBD1 matches at 12 bases. Trimming took 4 bases from V and 0 from J; bases not matched to a gene: 18. The CDR3 contains 21 residues. Germline lookup yields CDR1 LGHNA and CDR2 YNFKEQ. CDR3 sequence (DNA): TGTGCCAGCAGCCTCTACCCGGGACAGGGGGCCCTTTTGGGCATGAACACTGAAGCTTTCTTT. Its translation is CASSLYPGQGALLGMNTEAFF.

The chain carries TRBV2 and TRBJ2-7; perhaps TRBD1 as D (5 bases). The ends were cut back, 4 bases at V and 9 bases at J, with 10 bases in the middle. The germline CDR1 and CDR2 sequences are SNHLY and FYNNEI. This CDR3 spans 11 amino acids. Here the CDR3 DNA reads TGTGCCAGCAGTGCAGGGATAGGGCAGTACTTC. Protein: CASSAGIGQYF.

The sample holds a few counts of this clonotype. The J gene is TRBJ2-1, the V gene TRBV9; D may be TRBD1 or TRBD2 (5 bases each). Germline V CDR1 and CDR2: SGDLS, YYNGEE. The CDR3 length is 16 residues. V shed 3 bases and J shed 0 bases, with 13 bases lying between them. The CDR3 reads CASSANIGTSYNEQFF. The CDR3 nucleotides are TGTGCCAGCAGCGCCAACATAGGGACCTCCTACAATGAGCAGTTCTTC.

V gene TRBV4-3 combines with J gene TRBJ2-2; D unclear. This CDR3 contains 13 residues. Per the germline V gene, CDR1 is LGHNA and CDR2 is YSLEER. V lost 1 base, J lost 7 bases, and 7 bases lay in between. The CDR3 DNA follows: TGCGCCAGCAGCCAAGGAGTCTTCGGGGAGCTGTTTTTT. Encoded protein: CASSQGVFGELFF.

The chain joins TRBV7-9 to TRBJ2-5; 9 bases map to TRBD1. Trimming cost V 11 bases and J 3 bases; bases outside gene matches: 13. The CDR3 runs to 15 residues. Germline V CDR1 and CDR2: SEHNR, FQNEAQ (reference sequence). DNA for the CDR3: TGTGCCTCCTCCCGCGTGGGACAGGGAGAAGAGACCCAGTACTTC. It specifies CASSRVGQGEETQYF.

This chain links TRBV2 with TRBJ2-1; TRBD2 matches at 7 bases. Germline V CDR1 and CDR2: SNHLY, FYNNEI. V was pared by 2 bases and J by 4 bases, with 5 bases of the junction left unmatched. The CDR3 runs to 15 residues. CDR3 nucleotides: TGTGCCAGCAGTGAAAGTAGGGAGGGGTACAATGAGCAGTTCTTC. This translates into CASSESREGYNEQFF. Filled out from reference TRBV2 and TRBJ2-1, the complete variable domain reads EPEVTQTPSHQVTQMGQEVILRCVPISNHLYFYWYRQILGQKVEFLVSFYNNEISEKSEIFDDQFSVERPDGSNFTLKIRSTKLEDSAMYFCASSESREGYNEQFFGPGTRLTVL.

The J gene is TRBJ1-2, the V gene TRBV7-2; unclear D gene. The CDR3 covers 13 residues. Germline CDR1 SGHTA, CDR2 FQGNSA. Trimming pared 2 bases from V and 8 bases from J, leaving 12 bases between. The CDR3 region has the DNA TGTGCCAGCAGCTTATCGGGCCTCATGGGCTACACCTTC. It translates to CASSLSGLMGYTF.

This clonotype was detected only a few times. The chain couples TRBV20-1 to TRBJ2-5, with a weak D call TRBD2 (5 bases). The J call is uncertain, as TRBJ2-1 better fits the DNA end. CDR1 DFQATT and CDR2 SNEGSKA come from the germline V gene (reference sequence). CDR3 length: 16 amino acids. The CDR3: CSARDGGYRAYNEQFF. The CDR3 DNA follows: TGCAGTGCTAGAGACGGCGGGTACCGGGCCTACAATGAGCAGTTCTTC.

The genes are TRBV12-3 or TRBV12-4 and TRBJ2-7; perhaps TRBD1 as D (5 bases). The length of the CDR3 is 14 residues. Trimming stripped 4 bases from V and 3 bases from J, with 13 bases between. As DNA, the CDR3 is TGTGCCAGCAGTTCACGGGTCACAGGCTACGAGCAGTACTTC. It yields the protein CASSSRVTGYEQYF.

The V call is TRBV6-5, the J call TRBJ2-1, with a possible D match to TRBD2 (5 bases). Germline V CDR1 and CDR2: MNHEY, SVGAGI. CDR3 length: 15 residues. The germline V and J ends were trimmed by 0 bases and 15 bases, with 21 bases remaining between them. The CDR3 DNA reads as TGTGCCAGCAGTTACTCGAGATTAATGCATGAGGGCCCGTTCTTC. This translates into CASSYSRLMHEGPFF.

Only a few counts were recorded for this clonotype. The chain has TRBV28 and TRBJ1-5, with 9 bases aligning to TRBD1. The CDR3 covers 19 residues. Germline CDR1 is MDHEN and CDR2 is SYDVKM. V lost 6 bases to trimming and J lost 2 bases; unmatched junction nucleotides: 17. CDR3 DNA sequence: TGTGCCAGCAGCTTCCGGGACAGGGCTCGAGGGGTAGGCAATCAGCCCCAGCATTTT. Translation gives CASSFRDRARGVGNQPQHF.

This clonotype was detected only once. This chain uses TRBV5-1 with TRBJ2-1, with D possibly matching TRBD2 (6 bases). The ends were cut back, 4 bases at V and 5 bases at J, with 16 bases in the middle. This CDR3 spans 15 amino acids. Germline-derived CDR1 and CDR2 are SGHRS and YFSETQ. The CDR3 here is CASSGGESMDNEQFF. CDR3 nucleotides: TGCGCCAGCAGCGGCGGGGAGTCGATGGACAATGAGCAGTTCTTC.

In this sample, this clonotype turned up a few times. The V call is TRBV28, the J call TRBJ2-5; 8 bases match TRBD1. Per germline, CDR1 MDHEN and CDR2 SYDVKM. The CDR3 consists of 16 residues. V dropped 10 bases and J dropped 0; count of bases not matched to a gene: 13. CDR3: CANLPSPGGYQETQYF. Here the CDR3 DNA reads TGTGCCAACCTCCCGAGCCCAGGGGGCTACCAAGAGACCCAGTACTTC.

The chain joins TRBV12-3 or TRBV12-4 to TRBJ2-1, with no clear D. Trimming stripped 8 bases from V and 7 bases from J, with 18 bases between. The CDR3 covers 14 residues. In nucleotides, the CDR3 is TGTGCCAGCTCTTTAAACGGATTAGGGAATGAGCAGTTCTTC. Translation gives CASSLNGLGNEQFF.

As to this clonotype: Its ends do not fully match the called genes, so a read error is possible. The chain couples TRBV9 to TRBJ2-1; either TRBD1 or TRBD2 may fit D (5 bases each). The CDR3 length is 14 residues. CDR1 is SGDLS and CDR2 is YYNGEE in the germline V gene. The CDR3 region is CASGVLGRGVEQFF. CDR3 nucleotide sequence: TGTGCCAGCGGCGTCCTAGGGCGAGGGGTTGAGCAGTTCTTC.

This clonotype has a handful of counts. This chain links TRBV20-1 with TRBJ2-3; 8 positions match TRBD2. Germline V gives CDR1 DFQATT, CDR2 SNEGSKA (reference sequence). The V segment lost 4 bases and the J segment 3 bases; nucleotides outside the gene matches: 6. The CDR3 is made up of 14 amino acids. CDR3 DNA: TGCAGTGCTAACCGAGCGGGAGCAACAGATACGCAGTATTTT. Translating gives CSANRAGATDTQYF.

This clonotype was counted only a few times. The genes are TRBV6-6 and TRBJ2-2; D may be TRBD2 (6 bases). Trimming took 5 bases from V and 6 from J, leaving 19 bases between them. This CDR3 contains 16 residues. Germline loops: CDR1 MNHNY, CDR2 SVGAGI (reference sequence). In DNA form, the CDR3 reads TGTGCCAGCAGTCCGATCAGGAGGGCAAACTCCGGGGAGCTGTTTTTT. Protein sequence: CASSPIRRANSGELFF.

This clonotype has just a few counts. The chain links TRBV29-1 to TRBJ1-2, with D possibly matching TRBD1 (5 bases). V lost 1 base and J 8 bases, leaving 14 bases between the germline ends. This CDR3 is built from 13 residues. Per the germline V gene, CDR1 is SQVTM and CDR2 is ANQGSEA. The CDR3: CSVEGQSLMGYTF. CDR3 in DNA: TGCAGCGTTGAAGGACAGTCGCTGATGGGCTACACCTTC. Looking up the rest from reference TRBV29-1 and TRBJ1-2 gives the full variable domain: SAVISQKPSRDICQRGTSLTIQCQVDSQVTMMFWYRQQPGQSLTLIATANQGSEATYESGFVIDKFPISRPNLTFSTLTVSNMSPEDSSIYLCSVEGQSLMGYTFGSGTRLTVV.

There are a few counts of this clonotype. This chain links TRBV7-6 with TRBJ1-4; weak D call: TRBD1 (6 bases). Germline CDR1 and CDR2: SGHVS and FNYEAQ. This CDR3 is built from 13 residues. V lost 8 bases and J lost 7, with 14 bases in between. CDR3 DNA sequence: TGTGCCAGCCGCGATTGGACAGTTGAAAAACTGTTTTTT. As protein: CASRDWTVEKLFF.

CDR3 sequence: CASTKAGSGQNIQYF. CDR3 sequence (DNA): TGTGCCAGCACTAAAGCGGGATCGGGCCAAAACATTCAGTACTTC. The chain links TRBV6-2 or TRBV6-3 to TRBJ2-4, with 7 bases matching TRBD2. Per germline, CDR1 MNHEY and CDR2 SVGEGT. CDR3 size: 15 residues. V shed 7 bases, J shed 5 bases, and the junction held 11 bases outside the gene matches.

This clonotype was detected only a few times. The gene calls are TRBV11-2 and TRBJ2-5, with D unclear. The V and J ends lost 4 bases and 3 bases respectively, with 6 bases between them. Germline CDR1 is SGHAT and CDR2 is FQNNGV. This CDR3 comprises 12 residues. CDR3 coding DNA: TGTGCCAGCAGCTCGGTTGAAGAGACCCAGTACTTC. It codes for CASSSVEETQYF. The full variable domain, its missing parts supplied by reference TRBV11-2 and TRBJ2-5, is EAGVAQSPRYKIIEKRQSVAFWCNPISGHATLYWYQQILGQGPKLLIQFQNNGVVDDSQLPKDRFSAERLKGVDSTLKIQPAKLEDSAVYLCASSSVEETQYFGPGTRLLVL.

A few counts support this clonotype. The chain joins TRBV6-5 to TRBJ1-1; D not certain. Germline V gene data show CDR1 as MNHEY and CDR2 as SVGAGI. The CDR3 has 13 residues. V lost 5 bases and J lost 4, with 11 bases in between. The CDR3 region is CASSDGPITEAFF. The DNA for the CDR3 is TGTGCCAGCAGTGACGGACCGATCACTGAAGCTTTCTTT.